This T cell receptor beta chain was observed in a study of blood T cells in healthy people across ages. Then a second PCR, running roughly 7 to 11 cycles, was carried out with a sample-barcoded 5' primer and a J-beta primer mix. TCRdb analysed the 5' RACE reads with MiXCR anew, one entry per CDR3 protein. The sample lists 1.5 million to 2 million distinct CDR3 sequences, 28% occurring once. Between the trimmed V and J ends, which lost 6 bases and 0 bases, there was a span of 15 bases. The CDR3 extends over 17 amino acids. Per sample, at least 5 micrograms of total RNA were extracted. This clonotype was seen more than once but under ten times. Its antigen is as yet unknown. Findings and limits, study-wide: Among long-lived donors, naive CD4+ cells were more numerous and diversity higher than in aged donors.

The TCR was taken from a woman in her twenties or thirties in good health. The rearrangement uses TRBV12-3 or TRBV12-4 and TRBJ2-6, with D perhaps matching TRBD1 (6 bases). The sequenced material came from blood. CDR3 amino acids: CASSRDMVGSGANVLTF. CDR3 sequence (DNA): TGTGCCAGCAGCCGGGACATGGTGGGCTCTGGGGCCAACGTCCTGACTTTC.